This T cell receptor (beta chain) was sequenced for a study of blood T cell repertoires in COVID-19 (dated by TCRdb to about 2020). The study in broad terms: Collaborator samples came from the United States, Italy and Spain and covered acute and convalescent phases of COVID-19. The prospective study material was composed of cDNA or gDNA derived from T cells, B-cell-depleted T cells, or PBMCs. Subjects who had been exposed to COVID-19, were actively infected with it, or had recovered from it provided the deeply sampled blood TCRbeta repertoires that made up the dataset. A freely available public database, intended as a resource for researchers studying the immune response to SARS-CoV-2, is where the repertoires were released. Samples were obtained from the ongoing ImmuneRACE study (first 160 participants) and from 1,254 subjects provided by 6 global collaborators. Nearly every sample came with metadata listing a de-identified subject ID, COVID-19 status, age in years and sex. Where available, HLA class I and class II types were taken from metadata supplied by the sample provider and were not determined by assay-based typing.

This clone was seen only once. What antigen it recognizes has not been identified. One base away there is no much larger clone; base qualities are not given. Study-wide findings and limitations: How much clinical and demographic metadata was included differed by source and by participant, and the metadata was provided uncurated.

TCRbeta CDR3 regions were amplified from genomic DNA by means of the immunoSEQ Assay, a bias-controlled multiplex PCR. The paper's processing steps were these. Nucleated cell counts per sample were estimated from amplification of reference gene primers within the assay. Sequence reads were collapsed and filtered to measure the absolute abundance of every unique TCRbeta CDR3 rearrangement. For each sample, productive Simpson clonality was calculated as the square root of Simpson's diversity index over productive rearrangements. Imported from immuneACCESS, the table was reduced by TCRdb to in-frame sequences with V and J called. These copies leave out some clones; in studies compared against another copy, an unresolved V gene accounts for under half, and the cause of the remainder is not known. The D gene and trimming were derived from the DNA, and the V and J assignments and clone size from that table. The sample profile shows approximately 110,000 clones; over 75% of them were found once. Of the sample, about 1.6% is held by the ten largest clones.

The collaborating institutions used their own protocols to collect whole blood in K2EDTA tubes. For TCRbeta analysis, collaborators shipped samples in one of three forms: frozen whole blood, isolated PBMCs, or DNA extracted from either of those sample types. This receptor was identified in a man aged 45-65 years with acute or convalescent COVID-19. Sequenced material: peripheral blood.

The base sequence is TGTGCCAGCAGTTACCTGGGGAGCTCCTACGAGCAGTACTTC. Its protein reads: CASSYLGSSYEQYF. The sequence is built from TRBV27 and TRBJ2-7, and the D gene may be TRBD2, 5 bases matching. The cysteine opens and the phenylalanine closes a CDR3 of 14 amino acids. The CDR3 DNA has 42 bases and is translated from base 1. Trimming costs V 4 bases and J 0 bases, and their ends lie 10 bases apart. CDR1 MNHEY and CDR2 SMNVEV are derived from the germline V gene (reference sequence).